This T cell receptor beta chain stems from a study of regulatory T cells in long-lasting Graves disease. Whole-study context: Persistent Graves' disease required over 5 years of antithyroid drugs and positive TSH receptor antibodies.

The TCR beta library used iRepertoire HTBI primers with Arm-PCR amplification of CDR3. MiXCR, run by TCRdb on the multiplex PCR reads, gives a single entry per CDR3 protein. The sample has almost 350,000 distinct CDR3 sequences, about 19% seen once; the top ten hold less than 35%. CDR3 length equals 14 residues. Germline loops: CDR1 GTSNPN, CDR2 SVGIG (reference sequence). V trimming: 8 bases; J trimming: 1 base; junction bases outside the gene matches: 7. The time point denotes: persistent/refractory GD, antithyroid drugs over 5 years with positive TRAb. The TCR library was made from RNA extracted from PBMCs. This clonotype was seen ten or more times.

The rearrangement joins TRBV30 to TRBJ2-2, with 7 nucleotides matching TRBD1. The TCR was taken from a female donor with Graves disease. The specimen was peripheral blood mononuclear cells (PBMCs), collected when the disease was refractory, from a patient treated with antithyroid drugs. The CDR3 reads CAGVTGKNTGELFF. The CDR3 bases are TGTGCCGGGGTGACAGGGAAGAACACCGGGGAGCTGTTTTTT.